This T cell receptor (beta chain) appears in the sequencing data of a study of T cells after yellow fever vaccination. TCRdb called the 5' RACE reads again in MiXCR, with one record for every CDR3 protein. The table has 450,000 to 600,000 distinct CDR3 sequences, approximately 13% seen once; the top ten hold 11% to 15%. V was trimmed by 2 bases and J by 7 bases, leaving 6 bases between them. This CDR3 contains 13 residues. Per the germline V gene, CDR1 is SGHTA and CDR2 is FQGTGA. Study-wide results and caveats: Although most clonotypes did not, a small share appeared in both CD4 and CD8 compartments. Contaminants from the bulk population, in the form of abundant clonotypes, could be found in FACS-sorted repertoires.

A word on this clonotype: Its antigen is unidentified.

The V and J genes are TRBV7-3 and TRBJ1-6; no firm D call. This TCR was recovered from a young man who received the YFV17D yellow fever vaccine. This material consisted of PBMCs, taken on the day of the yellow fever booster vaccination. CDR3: CASSLGINSPLHF. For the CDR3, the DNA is TGTGCCAGCAGCTTAGGGATAAATTCACCCCTCCACTTT.